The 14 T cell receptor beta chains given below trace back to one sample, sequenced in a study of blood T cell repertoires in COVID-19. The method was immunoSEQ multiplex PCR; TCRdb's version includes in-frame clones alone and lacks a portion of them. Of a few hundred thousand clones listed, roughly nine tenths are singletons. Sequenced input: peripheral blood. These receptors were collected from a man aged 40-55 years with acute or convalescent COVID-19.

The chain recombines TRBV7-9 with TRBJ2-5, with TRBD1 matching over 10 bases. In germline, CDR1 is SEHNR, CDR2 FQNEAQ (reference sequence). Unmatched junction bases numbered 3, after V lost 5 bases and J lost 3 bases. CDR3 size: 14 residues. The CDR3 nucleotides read TGTGCCAGCAGCGACGGACAGGGGGAAGAGACCCAGTACTTC. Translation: CASSDGQGEETQYF.

The chain's CDR3 is CASSVVNTEAFF. The CDR3 DNA reads TGTGCCAGCAGTGTAGTGAACACTGAAGCTTTCTTT. J is TRBJ1-1 and V is TRBV2, with unresolved D. Per germline, CDR1 SNHLY and CDR2 FYNNEI. This CDR3 has 12 residues. Trimming removed 4 bases at V and 0 bases at J, with 3 bases between.

The CDR3 nucleotides read TGTGCCAGCAGTCTCGACAGGGCAAACATTCAGTACTTC. It yields the protein CASSLDRANIQYF. The chain combines TRBV27 with TRBJ2-4; the match to TRBD1 covers 7 bases. This CDR3 is built from 13 residues. V was pared by 5 bases and J by 6 bases, with 4 bases of the junction left unmatched. Germline assignment: CDR1 MNHEY and CDR2 SMNVEV (reference sequence).

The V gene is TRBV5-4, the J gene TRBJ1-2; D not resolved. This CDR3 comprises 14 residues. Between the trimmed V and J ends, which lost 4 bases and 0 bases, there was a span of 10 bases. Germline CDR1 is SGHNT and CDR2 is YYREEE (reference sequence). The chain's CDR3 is CASSRGPTNYGYTF. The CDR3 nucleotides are TGTGCCAGCAGCCGCGGCCCAACTAACTATGGCTACACCTTC.

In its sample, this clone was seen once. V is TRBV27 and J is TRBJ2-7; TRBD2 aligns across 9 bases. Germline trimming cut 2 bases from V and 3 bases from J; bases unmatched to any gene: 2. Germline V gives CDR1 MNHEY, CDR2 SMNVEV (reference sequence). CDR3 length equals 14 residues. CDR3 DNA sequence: TGTGCCAGCAGTTTACTAGCGGGGAGCTACGAGCAGTACTTC. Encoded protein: CASSLLAGSYEQYF.

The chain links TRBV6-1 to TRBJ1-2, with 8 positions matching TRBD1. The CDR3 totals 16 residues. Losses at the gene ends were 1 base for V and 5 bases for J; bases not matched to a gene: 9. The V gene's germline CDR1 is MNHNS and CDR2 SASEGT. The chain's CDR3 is CASSEVGQGARYGYTF. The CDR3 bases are TGTGCCAGCAGTGAAGTAGGTCAGGGGGCACGGTATGGCTACACCTTC.

CDR3 DNA sequence: TGTGCCTGGAGTTCGACAGGGCTCTTTGAAAAACTGTTTTTT. The encoded protein is CAWSSTGLFEKLFF. The chain is built from TRBV30 and TRBJ1-4, with 7 positions matching TRBD1. This CDR3 is 14 amino acids long. Germline assignment: CDR1 GTSNPN and CDR2 SVGIG (reference sequence). The junction had 7 bases not matched to a gene; V was cut back by 2 bases and J by 7 bases.

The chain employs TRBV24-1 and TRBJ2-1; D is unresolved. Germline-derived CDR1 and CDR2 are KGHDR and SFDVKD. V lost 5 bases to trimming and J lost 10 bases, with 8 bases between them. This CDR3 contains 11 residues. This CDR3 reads CATSVSEEQFF. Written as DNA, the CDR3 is TGTGCCACCAGTGTTTCCGAGGAGCAGTTCTTC.

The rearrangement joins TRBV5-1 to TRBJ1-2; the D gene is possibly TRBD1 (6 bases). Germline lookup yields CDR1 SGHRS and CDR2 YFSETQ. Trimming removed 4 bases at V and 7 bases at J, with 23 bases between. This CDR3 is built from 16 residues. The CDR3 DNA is TGCGCCAGCAGCCTAACGAATCGCGGACAGTATGCTGGCTACACCTTC. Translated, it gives CASSLTNRGQYAGYTF.

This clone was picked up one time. The DNA of the CDR3 is TGTGCCAGCAGTTACTGGACTAGCGTAAGGATTGAGCAGTACTTC. It yields the protein CASSYWTSVRIEQYF. The rearrangement joins TRBV6-2 or TRBV6-3 to TRBJ2-7; 9 bases are a match to TRBD2. The CDR3 runs 15 residues. Germline assignment: CDR1 MNHEY and CDR2 SVGEGT. The trim removed 1 base at V and 7 bases at J, leaving 8 bases unmatched.

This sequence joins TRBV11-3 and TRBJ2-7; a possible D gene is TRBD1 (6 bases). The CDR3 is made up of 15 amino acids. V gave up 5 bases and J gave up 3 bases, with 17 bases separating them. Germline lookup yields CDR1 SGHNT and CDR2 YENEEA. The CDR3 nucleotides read TGTGCCAGCAGCCCTGGGGCCAGGGACAACTACGAGCAGTACTTC. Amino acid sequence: CASSPGARDNYEQYF.

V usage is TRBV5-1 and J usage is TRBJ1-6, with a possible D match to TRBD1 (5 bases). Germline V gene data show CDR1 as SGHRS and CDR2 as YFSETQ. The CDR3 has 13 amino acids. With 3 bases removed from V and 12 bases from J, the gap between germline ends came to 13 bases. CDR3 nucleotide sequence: TGCGCCAGCAGCTCTAGGGGTTGGAAACCCCTCCACTTT. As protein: CASSSRGWKPLHF.

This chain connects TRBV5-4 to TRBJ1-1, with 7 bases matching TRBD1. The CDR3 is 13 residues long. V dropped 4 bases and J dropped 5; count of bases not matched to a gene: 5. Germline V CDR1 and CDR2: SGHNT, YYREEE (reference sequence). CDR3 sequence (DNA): TGTGCCAGCAGCCGGCAGGGGGGTACTGAAGCTTTCTTT. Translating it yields CASSRQGGTEAFF. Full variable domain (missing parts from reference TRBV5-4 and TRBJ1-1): ETGVTQSPTHLIKTRGQQVTLRCSSQSGHNTVSWYQQALGQGPQFIFQYYREEENGRGNFPPRFSGLQFPNYSSELNVNALELDDSALYLCASSRQGGTEAFFGQGTRLTVV.

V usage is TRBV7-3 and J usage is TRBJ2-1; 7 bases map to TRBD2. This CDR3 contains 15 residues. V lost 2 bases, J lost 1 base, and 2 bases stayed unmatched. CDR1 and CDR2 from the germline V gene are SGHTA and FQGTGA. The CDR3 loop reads CASSLELASYNEQFF. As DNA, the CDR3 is TGTGCCAGCAGCTTAGAACTAGCGTCCTACAATGAGCAGTTCTTC.